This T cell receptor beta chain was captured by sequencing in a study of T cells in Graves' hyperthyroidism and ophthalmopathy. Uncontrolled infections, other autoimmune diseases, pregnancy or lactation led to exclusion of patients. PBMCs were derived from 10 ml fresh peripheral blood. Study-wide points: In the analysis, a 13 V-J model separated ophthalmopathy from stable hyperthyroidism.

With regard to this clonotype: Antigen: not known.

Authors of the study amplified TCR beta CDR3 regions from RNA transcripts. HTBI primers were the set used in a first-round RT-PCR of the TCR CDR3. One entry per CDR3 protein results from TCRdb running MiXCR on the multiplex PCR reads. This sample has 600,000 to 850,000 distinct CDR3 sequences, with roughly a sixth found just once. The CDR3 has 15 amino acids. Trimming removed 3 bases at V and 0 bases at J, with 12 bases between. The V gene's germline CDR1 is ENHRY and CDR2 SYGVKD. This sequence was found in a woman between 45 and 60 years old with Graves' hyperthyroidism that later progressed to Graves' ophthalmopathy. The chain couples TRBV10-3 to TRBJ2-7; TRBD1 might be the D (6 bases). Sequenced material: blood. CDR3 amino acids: CAISDWDTLSYEQYF. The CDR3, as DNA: TGTGCCATCAGTGATTGGGACACCCTCTCCTACGAGCAGTACTTC.